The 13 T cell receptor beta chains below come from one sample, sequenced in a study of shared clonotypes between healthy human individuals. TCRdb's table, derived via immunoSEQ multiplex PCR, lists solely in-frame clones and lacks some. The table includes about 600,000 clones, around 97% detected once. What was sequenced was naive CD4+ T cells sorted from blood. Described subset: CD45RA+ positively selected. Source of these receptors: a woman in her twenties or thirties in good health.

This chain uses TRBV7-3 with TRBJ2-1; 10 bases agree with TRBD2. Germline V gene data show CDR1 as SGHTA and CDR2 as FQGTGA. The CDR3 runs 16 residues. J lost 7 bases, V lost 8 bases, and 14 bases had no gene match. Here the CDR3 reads CASRASASGSNNEQFF. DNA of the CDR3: TGTGCCAGCCGTGCTTCGGCTAGCGGGAGTAATAATGAGCAGTTCTTC.

CDR3 loop: CASSLTAGTYEQYF. The DNA for the CDR3 is TGTGCCAGCAGCTTGACGGCAGGGACGTACGAGCAGTACTTC. The chain joins TRBV11-2 to TRBJ2-7, with D possibly called TRBD1 or TRBD2 (5 bases each). The V and J ends lost 3 bases and 4 bases respectively, with 13 bases between them. This CDR3 has 14 amino acids. CDR1 SGHAT and CDR2 FQNNGV come from the germline V gene.

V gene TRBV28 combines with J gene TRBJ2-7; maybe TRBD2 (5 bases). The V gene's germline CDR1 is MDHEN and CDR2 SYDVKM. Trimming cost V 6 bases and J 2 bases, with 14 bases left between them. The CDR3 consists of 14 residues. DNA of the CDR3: TGTGCCAGCAGCTCCCGAGGGTCTCCCTACGAGCAGTACTTC. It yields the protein CASSSRGSPYEQYF.

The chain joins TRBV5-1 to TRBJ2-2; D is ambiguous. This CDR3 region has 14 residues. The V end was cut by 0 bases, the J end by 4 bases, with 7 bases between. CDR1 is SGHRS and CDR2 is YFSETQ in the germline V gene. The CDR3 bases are TGCGCCAGCAGCTTGGTTCCCTTCACCGGGGAGCTGTTTTTT. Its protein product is CASSLVPFTGELFF.

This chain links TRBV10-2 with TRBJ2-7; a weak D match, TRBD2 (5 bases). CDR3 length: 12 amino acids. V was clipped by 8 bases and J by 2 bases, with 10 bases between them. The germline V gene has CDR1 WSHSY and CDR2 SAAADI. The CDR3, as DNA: TGCGCCAGCGCGAGAGGGACCTACGAGCAGTACTTC. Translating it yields CASARGTYEQYF.

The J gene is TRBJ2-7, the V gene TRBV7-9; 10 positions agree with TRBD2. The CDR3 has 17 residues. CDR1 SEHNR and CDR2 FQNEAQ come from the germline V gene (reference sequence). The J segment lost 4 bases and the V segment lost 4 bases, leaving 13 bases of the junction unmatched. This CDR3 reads CASSSLAGPSKGYEQYF. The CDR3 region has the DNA TGTGCCAGCAGCTCACTAGCGGGGCCCTCGAAGGGTTACGAGCAGTACTTC.

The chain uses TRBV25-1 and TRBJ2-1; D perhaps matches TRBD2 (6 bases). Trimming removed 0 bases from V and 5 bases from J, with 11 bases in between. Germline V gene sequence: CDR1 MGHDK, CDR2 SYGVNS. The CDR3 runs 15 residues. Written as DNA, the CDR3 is TGTGCCAGCAGTGAATACCGGACGGGGGACAATGAGCAGTTCTTC. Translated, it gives CASSEYRTGDNEQFF. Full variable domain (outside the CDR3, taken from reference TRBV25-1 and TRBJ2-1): EADIYQTPRYLVIGTGKKITLECSQTMGHDKMYWYQQDPGMELHLIHYSYGVNSTEKGDLSSESTVSRIRTEHFPLTLESARPSHTSQYLCASSEYRTGDNEQFFGPGTRLTVL.

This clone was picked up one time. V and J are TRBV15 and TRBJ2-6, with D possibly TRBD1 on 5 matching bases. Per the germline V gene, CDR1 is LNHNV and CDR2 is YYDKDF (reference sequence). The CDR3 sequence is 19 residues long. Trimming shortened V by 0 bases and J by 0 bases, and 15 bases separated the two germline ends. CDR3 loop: CATSREAPGYRSGANVLTF. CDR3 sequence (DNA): TGTGCCACCAGCAGAGAGGCGCCAGGGTACCGCTCTGGGGCCAACGTCCTGACTTTC.

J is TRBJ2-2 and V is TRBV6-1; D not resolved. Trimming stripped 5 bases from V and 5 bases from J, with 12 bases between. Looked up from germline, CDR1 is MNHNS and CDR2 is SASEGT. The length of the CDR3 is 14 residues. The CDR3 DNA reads TGTGCCAGCAGTCCCCGTTCCGGAACCGGGGAGCTGTTTTTT. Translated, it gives CASSPRSGTGELFF.

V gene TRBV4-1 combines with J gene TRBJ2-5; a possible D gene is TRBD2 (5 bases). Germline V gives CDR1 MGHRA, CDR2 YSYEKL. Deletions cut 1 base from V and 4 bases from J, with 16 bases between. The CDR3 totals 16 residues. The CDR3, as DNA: TGCGCCAGCAGCCAAGTTGTAAGGCAGGCGGGAGAGACCCAGTACTTC. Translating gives CASSQVVRQAGETQYF.

The CDR3 nucleotides read TGTGCCAGCAGTTCGAGGTACAATGAGCAGTTCTTC. Protein: CASSSRYNEQFF. The chain recombines TRBV28 with TRBJ2-1, with D uncertain. V lost 4 bases to trimming and J lost 4 bases, with 5 bases between them. The V gene's germline CDR1 is MDHEN and CDR2 SYDVKM. This CDR3 comprises 12 residues. The full variable domain, with the rest looked up from reference TRBV28 and TRBJ2-1, is DVKVTQSSRYLVKRTGEKVFLECVQDMDHENMFWYRQDPGLGLRLIYFSYDVKMKEKGDIPEGYSVSREKKERFSLILESASTNQTSMYLCASSSRYNEQFFGPGTRLTVL.

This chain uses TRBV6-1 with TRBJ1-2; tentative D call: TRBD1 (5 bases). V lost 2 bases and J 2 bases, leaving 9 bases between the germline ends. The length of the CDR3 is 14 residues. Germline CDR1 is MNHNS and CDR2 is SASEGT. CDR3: CASSEWGLNYGYTF. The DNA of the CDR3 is TGTGCCAGCAGTGAATGGGGACTGAACTATGGCTACACCTTC.

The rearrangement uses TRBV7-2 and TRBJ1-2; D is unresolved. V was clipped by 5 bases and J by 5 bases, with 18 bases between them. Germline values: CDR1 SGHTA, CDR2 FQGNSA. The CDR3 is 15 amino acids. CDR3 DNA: TGTGCCAGCAGCCAATCACCGATTCTACCGTATGGCTACACCTTC. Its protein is CASSQSPILPYGYTF.